Reported below is one T cell receptor beta chain. In the study's own analysis: Counts of nucleated cells, estimated from reference gene primer amplification, were obtained. Profiling relied on immunoSEQ multiplex PCR, and the TCRdb table lists in-frame clones only, not all of them. Clone size and V and J calls were adopted from that table, with D and trimming inferred from the DNA. This table has about 130,000 clones, over 80% appearing once. The data stem from a study of blood T cell repertoires in COVID-19. Whole-study context: Samples representing acute and convalescent COVID-19 were sourced from the United States, Italy and Spain. Nucleic acid was either cDNA or gDNA, and it came from T cells, B-cell-depleted T cells, or PBMCs.

Material for sequencing was peripheral blood. The receptor's source is a man between 65 and 85 years old with acute or convalescent COVID-19.

The CDR3 DNA reads as TGTGCCAGCAGCCCCATGGGAGTAGTCGATCGCCCAGGAAACACCATATATTTT. It translates to CASSPMGVVDRPGNTIYF. The chain carries TRBV3-1 (or the pseudogene TRBV3-2) and TRBJ1-3, with D unclear. The V gene's germline CDR1 is LGHDT and CDR2 YNNKEL (reference sequence). The CDR3 is made up of 18 amino acids. V was clipped by 4 bases and J by 4 bases, with 23 bases between them.